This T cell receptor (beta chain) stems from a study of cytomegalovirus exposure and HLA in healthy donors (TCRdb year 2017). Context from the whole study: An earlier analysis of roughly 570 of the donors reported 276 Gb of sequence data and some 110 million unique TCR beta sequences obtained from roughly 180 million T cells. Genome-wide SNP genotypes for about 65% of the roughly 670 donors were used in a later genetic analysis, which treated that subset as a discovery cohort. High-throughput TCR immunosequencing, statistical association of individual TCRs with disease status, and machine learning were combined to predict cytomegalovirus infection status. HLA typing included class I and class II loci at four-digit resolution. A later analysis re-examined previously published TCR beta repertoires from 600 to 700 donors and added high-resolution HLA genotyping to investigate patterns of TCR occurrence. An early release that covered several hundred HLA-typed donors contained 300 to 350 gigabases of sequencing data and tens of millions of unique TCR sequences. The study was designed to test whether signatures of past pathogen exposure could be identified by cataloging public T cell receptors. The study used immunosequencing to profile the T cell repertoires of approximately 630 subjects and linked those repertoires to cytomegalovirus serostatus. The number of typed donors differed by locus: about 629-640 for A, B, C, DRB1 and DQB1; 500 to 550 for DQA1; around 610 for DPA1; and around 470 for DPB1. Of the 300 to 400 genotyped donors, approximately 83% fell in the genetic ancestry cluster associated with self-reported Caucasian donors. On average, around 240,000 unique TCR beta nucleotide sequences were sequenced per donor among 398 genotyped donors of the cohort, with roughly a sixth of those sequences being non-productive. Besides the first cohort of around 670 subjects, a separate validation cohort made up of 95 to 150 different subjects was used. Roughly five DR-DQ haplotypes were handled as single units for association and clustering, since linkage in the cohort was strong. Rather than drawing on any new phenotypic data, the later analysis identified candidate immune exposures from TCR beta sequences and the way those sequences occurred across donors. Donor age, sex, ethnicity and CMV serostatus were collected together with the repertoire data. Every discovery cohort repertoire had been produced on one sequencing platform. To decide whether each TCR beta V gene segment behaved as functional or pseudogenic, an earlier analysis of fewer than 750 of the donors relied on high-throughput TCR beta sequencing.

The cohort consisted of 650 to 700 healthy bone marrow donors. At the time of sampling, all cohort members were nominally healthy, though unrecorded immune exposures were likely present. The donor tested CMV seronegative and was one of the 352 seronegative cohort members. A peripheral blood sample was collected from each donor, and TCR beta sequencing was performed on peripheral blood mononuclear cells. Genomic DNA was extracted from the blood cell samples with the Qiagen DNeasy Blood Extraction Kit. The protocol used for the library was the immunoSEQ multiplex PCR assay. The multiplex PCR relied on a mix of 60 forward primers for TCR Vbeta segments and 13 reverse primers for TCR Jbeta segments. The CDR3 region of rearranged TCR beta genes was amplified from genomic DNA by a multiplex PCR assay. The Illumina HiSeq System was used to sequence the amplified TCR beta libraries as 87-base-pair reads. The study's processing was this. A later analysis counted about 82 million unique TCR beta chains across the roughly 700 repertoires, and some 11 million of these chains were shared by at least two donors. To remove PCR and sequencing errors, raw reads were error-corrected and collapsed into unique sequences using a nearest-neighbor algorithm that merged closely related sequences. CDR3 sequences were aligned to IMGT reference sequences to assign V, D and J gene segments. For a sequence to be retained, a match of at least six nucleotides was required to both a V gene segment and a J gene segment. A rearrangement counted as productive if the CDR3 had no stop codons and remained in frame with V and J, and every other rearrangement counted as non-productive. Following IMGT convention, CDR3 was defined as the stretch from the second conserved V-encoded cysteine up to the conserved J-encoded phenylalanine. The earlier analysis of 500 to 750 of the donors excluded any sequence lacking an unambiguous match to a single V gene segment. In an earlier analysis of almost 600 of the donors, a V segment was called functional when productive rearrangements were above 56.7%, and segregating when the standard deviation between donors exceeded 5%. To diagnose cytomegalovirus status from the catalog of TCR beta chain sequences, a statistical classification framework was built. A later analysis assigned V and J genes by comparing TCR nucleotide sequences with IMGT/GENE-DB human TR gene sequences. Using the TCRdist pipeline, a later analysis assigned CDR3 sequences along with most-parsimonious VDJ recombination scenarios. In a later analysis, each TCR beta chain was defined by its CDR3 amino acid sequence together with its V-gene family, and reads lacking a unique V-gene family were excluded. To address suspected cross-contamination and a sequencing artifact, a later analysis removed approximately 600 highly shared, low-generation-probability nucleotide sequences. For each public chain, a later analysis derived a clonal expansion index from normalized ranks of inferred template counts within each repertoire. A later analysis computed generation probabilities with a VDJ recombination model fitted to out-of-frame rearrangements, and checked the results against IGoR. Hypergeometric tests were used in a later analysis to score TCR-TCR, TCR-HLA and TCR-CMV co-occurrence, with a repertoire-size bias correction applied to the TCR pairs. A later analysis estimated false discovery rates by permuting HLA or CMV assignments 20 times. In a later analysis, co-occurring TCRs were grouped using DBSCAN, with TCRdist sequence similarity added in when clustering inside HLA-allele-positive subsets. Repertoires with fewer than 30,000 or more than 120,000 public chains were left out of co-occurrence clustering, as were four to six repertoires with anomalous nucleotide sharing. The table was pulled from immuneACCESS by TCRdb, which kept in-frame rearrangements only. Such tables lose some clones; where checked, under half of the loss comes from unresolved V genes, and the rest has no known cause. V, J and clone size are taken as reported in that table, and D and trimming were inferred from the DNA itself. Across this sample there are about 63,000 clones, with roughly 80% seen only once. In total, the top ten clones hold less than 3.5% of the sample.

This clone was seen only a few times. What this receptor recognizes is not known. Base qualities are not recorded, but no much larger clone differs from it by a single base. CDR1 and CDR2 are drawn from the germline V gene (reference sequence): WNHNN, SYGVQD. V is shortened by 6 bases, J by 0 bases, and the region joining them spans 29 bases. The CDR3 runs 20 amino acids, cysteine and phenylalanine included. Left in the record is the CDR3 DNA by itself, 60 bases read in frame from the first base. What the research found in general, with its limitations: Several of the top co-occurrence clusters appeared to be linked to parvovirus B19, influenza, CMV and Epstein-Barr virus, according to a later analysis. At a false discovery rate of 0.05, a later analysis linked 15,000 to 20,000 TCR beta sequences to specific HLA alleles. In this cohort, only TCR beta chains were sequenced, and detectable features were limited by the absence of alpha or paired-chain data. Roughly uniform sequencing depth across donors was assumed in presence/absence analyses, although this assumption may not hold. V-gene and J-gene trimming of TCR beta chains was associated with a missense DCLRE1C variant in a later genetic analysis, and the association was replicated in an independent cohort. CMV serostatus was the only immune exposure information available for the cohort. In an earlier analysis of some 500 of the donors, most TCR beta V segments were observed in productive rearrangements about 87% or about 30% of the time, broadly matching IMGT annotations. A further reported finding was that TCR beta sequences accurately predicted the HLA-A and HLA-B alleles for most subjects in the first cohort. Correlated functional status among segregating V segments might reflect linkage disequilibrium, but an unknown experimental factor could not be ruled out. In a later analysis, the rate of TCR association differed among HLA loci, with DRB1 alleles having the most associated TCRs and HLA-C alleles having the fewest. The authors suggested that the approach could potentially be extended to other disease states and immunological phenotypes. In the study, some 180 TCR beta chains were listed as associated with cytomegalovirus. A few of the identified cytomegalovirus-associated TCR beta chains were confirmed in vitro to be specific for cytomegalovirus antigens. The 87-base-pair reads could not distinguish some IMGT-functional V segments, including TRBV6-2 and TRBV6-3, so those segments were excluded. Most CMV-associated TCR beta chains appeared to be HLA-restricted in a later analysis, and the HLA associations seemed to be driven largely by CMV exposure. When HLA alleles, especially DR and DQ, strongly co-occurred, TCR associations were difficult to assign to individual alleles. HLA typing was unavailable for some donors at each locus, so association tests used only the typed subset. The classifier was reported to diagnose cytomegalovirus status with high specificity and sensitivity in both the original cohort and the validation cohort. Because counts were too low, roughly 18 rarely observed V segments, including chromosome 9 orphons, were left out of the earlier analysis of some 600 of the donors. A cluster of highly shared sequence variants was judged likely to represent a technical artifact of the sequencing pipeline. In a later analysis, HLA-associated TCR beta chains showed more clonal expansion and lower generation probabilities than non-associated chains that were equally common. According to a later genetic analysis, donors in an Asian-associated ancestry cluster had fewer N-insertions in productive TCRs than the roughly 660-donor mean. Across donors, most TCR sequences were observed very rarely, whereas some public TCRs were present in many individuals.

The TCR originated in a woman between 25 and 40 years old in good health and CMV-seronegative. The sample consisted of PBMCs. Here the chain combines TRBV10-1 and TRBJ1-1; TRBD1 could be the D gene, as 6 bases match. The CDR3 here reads CASRMFYADSPILMNTEAFF. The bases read TGCGCCAGCAGAATGTTTTATGCGGACAGCCCCATCCTGATGAACACTGAAGCTTTCTTT.